This T cell receptor (beta chain) stems from a study of T cell responses to AZD1222 COVID-19 vaccine. Study-level points and caveats: Scientists sampled the repertoires only once the peak T cell response had passed. Mapped onto spike, vaccine-associated CD4 TCRs spanned it and were dominant at 160-218 and 743-854.

Data came from immunoSEQ multiplex PCR; TCRdb stores just in-frame clones and leaves some out. The table includes some 150,000 clones, 90% detected once. Remarks on this clone: Its antigen is undetermined.

The sequenced sample was peripheral blood, obtained on day 0 of AZD1222 vaccination. The TCR was taken from an adult in good health.

CDR3 sequence (DNA): TGTGCCAGCAGCTGGGACACCCTGAGGGACTATGGCTACACCTTC. It codes for CASSWDTLRDYGYTF. This chain uses TRBV5-8 with TRBJ1-2; weak D call: TRBD1 (6 bases). Germline values: CDR1 SGHTS, CDR2 YDEGEE. V lost 3 bases and J lost 3, with 15 bases in between. CDR3 length: 15 amino acids.